This TCR beta chain was sequenced in a study of cytomegalovirus exposure and HLA in healthy donors. Notes on the study in general: TCR beta chain V- and J-gene trimming was linked, in a later analysis, to a missense variant in DCLRE1C.

The PCR was carried out with 60 Vbeta primers and 13 Jbeta primers. TCRdb keeps only in-frame clones here, not all; method: immunoSEQ multiplex PCR. The repertoire holds about 97,000 clones, with approximately 64% as singletons. On this clone itself: The target antigen is unknown.

Healthy individuals who donated bone marrow served as the donors. This TCR was recovered from a human donor in good health. Sequenced sample: PBMCs.

The DNA of the CDR3 is TGTGCCAGCAGCTTAAGCCGGAGCATCTCCTACAATGAGCAGTTCTTC. Translation gives CASSLSRSISYNEQFF. V and J are TRBV7-8 and TRBJ2-1; D remains unclear. Deletions cut 2 bases from V and 0 bases from J, with 11 bases between. Germline V gene sequence: CDR1 SGHVS, CDR2 FQNEAQ. The CDR3 runs 16 residues.